This T cell receptor beta chain was captured by sequencing in a study of blood T cell repertoires in COVID-19. On the study more broadly: COVID-19 samples collected from the United States, Italy and Spain covered acute and convalescent phases. T cells, B-cell-depleted T cells, or PBMCs provided the cDNA or gDNA that served as material.

V was cut by 2 bases and J by 7 bases, with 16 bases left in between. This CDR3 comprises 16 residues. Germline loops: CDR1 SGHNT, CDR2 YYREEE (reference sequence). The method was immunoSEQ multiplex PCR; TCRdb's version includes in-frame clones alone and lacks a portion of them. The sample has hundreds of thousands of clones; around 90% are singletons. Which cohort a participant joined came from the clinical history participants gave. The chain couples TRBV5-4 to TRBJ1-6, with a possible D match to TRBD1 (6 bases). The sample consisted of PBMCs or T cells enriched from blood (not recorded which). This sequence originates from a man in his 60s who had recovered from COVID-19. The CDR3 DNA reads as TGTGCCAGCAGCTTAGGGGGGGGCGGAGTAAATTCACCCCTCCACTTT. This gives the protein CASSLGGGGVNSPLHF.